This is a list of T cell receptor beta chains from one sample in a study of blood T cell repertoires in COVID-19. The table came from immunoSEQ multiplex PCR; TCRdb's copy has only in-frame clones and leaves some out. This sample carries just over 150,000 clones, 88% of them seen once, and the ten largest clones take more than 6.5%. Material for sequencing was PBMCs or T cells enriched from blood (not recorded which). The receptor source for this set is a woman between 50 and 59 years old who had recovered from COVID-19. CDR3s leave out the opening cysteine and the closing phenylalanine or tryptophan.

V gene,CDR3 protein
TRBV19,ASSTGYSGNTIY
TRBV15,ATSREGQTQARTDTQY
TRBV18,ASSPSGGQGRYNEQF
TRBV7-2,ASSWGVFDEQF
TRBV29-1,SVDGVETQY
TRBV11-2,ASSLVRAGNTIY
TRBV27,ASSGAGELF
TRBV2,ASSGLAGGSVNYGYT
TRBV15,ATRRQGSSYGYT
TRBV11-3,ASSGQEGRGGVAETQY
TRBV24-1,ATSELLGQANQPQH
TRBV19,ASRTLAGGNTGELF
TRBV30,AWRDGDYTETQY
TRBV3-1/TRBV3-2,ASSQARGLARETQY
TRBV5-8,ASSMGQFNYNEQF
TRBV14,ASSQETANSPLH
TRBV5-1,ASSPGRTTDLGETQY
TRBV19,ASKPAGKPQH
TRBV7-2,ASSLAGAFTDTQY
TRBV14,ASSQAMNTEAF
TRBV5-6,ASSFLAGGKTDTQY
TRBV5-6,ASSLVPGQGGEAF
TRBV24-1,ATSDPWTGARSYEQY
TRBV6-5,ASTMTGAGEKLF
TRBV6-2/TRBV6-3,ASSYSGVEGQF
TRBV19,ASSIARYAEAF
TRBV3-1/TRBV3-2,ASSQGGEGYNSPLH
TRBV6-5,ASISTSSYNSPLH
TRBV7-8,ASSLPTIGSSYNEQF
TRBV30,AWSKGTGVFDPNSPLH
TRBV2,ASSDDRTSWNEQF
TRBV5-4,ASSLVRQGNYGYT
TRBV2,AIGTGAGANVLT
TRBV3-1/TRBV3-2,ASSHYRTSGGASKDTQY
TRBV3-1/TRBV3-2,ASSQRPDEPLYYEQY
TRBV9,ASSVAPSAGEQY
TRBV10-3,ATLVGQRGNTGELF
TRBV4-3,ASSQDFGGPPYNEQF
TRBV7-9,ASSPSVGGLAGNTDTQY
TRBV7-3,ASSYRQGGTEAF